This T cell receptor beta chain was identified in a study of cytomegalovirus exposure and HLA in healthy donors. This PCR relied on a set of 60 Vbeta primers and 13 Jbeta primers. In the original analysis: A later analysis tallied about 80 million unique TCR beta chains, about 11 million of them shared. Generated by immunoSEQ multiplex PCR, the TCRdb table keeps only in-frame clones and is missing some. The V and J calls and clone size were taken over from that table, and D and trimming were inferred from the DNA. This table has about 130,000 clones, 84% appearing once. A single count supports this clone. The ends lost 6 bases at V and 2 bases at J; junction bases unmatched: 11. There are 16 residues in the CDR3. From germline, CDR1 is MNHNY and CDR2 SVGAGI (reference sequence).

The V call is TRBV6-6, the J call TRBJ2-7; 9 positions match TRBD2. The TCR originated in a man in his fifties or sixties in good health and CMV-seronegative. Sequenced material: PBMCs. The CDR3 DNA follows: TGTGCCAGCAGCCCCCGGCTAGCGGGGTCCACCTACGAGCAGTACTTC. This encodes CASSPRLAGSTYEQYF.